Included here is one T cell receptor beta chain sequence, with context. Its antigen remains unidentified. Trimming left V 6 bases short and J 9 bases short, with 19 bases between. CDR3 length: 14 amino acids. Per germline, CDR1 MNHNS and CDR2 SASEGT. This sample was taken from a study of CD4+ T cells in melanoma. Study results and limitations: Neoantigen-specific CD4+ T cells in melanoma reportedly had diverse differentiation states.

The method was immunoSEQ multiplex PCR; TCRdb's version includes in-frame clones alone and lacks a portion of them. The table has approximately 19,000 clones, over 75% seen once. The clonotype originates from a human donor with melanoma. The chain recombines TRBV6-1 with TRBJ2-3; tentatively, D is TRBD2 (5 bases). CDR3 loop: CASSRSGGSNTQYF. CDR3 DNA: TGTGCCAGCAGCCGCTCCGGAGGTAGCAACACGCAGTATTTT.